The 25 T cell receptor beta chains listed next were all sequenced from one sample in a study of blood T cell repertoires in COVID-19. Only in-frame clones appear in the TCRdb table, and some are missing; sequencing was by immunoSEQ multiplex PCR. The sample lists 55,000 to 80,000 clones, approximately 82% seen once, with 15% to 20% in the top ten. Sequencing was performed on peripheral blood. These TCRs come from a woman older than 75 with acute or convalescent COVID-19.

This chain links TRBV21-1 with TRBJ2-2; the table calls TRBD1, which could not be checked here. TRBV21-1 is a pseudogene segment. The CDR3 length is 17 residues. The CDR3 DNA sequence: TGTGCCAGCAGCCAGCCAAGGGACAGAATTAACACCGGGGAGCTGTTTTTT. It translates to CASSQPRDRINTGELFF.

This sequence joins TRBV29-1 and TRBJ1-3, with D unresolved. This CDR3 has 12 amino acids. Looked up from germline, CDR1 is SQVTM and CDR2 is ANQGSEA. V was trimmed by 6 bases and J by 3 bases, leaving 9 bases between them. The chain's CDR3 is CSVGVGGNTIYF. Here the CDR3 DNA reads TGCAGCGTGGGCGTCGGTGGAAACACCATATATTTT.

In this sample, this clone turned up once. This chain uses TRBV6-1 with TRBJ2-7; D is possibly TRBD1 (6 bases). V was clipped by 1 base and J by 5 bases, with 6 bases between them. This CDR3 comprises 12 residues. Germline V lookup: CDR1 MNHNS, CDR2 SASEGT. CDR3 protein: CASSEDRDEQYF. DNA of the CDR3: TGTGCCAGCAGTGAAGACAGGGACGAGCAGTACTTC.

This chain joins TRBV30 and TRBJ1-2; tentative D call: TRBD1 (5 bases). CDR3 length: 14 residues. Trimming pared 4 bases from V and 5 bases from J, leaving 17 bases between. Looked up from germline, CDR1 is GTSNPN and CDR2 is SVGIG (reference sequence). Written as DNA, the CDR3 is TGTGCCTGGACCGTTCCGGCGGGGGGTTATGGCTACACCTTC. The encoded protein is CAWTVPAGGYGYTF.

This sequence joins TRBV10-2 and TRBJ2-1; a possible D gene is TRBD2 (6 bases). The germline V gene has CDR1 WSHSY and CDR2 SAAADI. Trimming shortened V by 4 bases and J by 0 bases, and 13 bases separated the two germline ends. This CDR3 spans 16 amino acids. The CDR3 coding sequence is TGCGCCAGCAGTGTGGTTTTCGGGAGCTCCTACAATGAGCAGTTCTTC. This sequence encodes CASSVVFGSSYNEQFF.

This clone was observed a single time. The CDR3 DNA reads TGTGCCAGCAGTCCTATCCCTCCGGGACTAGCGGGAGAGGTAGATACGCAGTATTTT. Translation gives CASSPIPPGLAGEVDTQYF. V gene TRBV28 combines with J gene TRBJ2-3, with 14 positions matching TRBD2. After removal of 5 bases from V and 5 bases from J, the junction contained 15 bases not matched to a gene. The CDR3 sequence is 19 residues long. Germline CDR1 reads MDHEN; CDR2 reads SYDVKM.

The chain links TRBV27 to TRBJ2-7; a possible D gene is TRBD1 (6 bases). Trimming pared 4 bases from V and 3 bases from J, leaving 13 bases between. The CDR3 sequence is 14 residues long. Germline-derived CDR1 and CDR2 are MNHEY and SMNVEV (reference sequence). This CDR3 reads CASSYQGTSYEQYF. The CDR3 coding sequence is TGTGCCAGCAGTTATCAGGGGACCAGCTACGAGCAGTACTTC.

The chain links TRBV10-2 to TRBJ2-5; the D gene is possibly TRBD2 (6 bases). The CDR3 is 14 residues long. V shed 10 bases and J shed 5 bases, with 20 bases lying between them. The V gene's germline CDR1 is WSHSY and CDR2 SAAADI. CDR3 sequence reads: CATKTVGGRETQYF. The CDR3 DNA sequence: TGCGCCACCAAAACCGTGGGGGGAAGGGAGACCCAGTACTTC.

The V gene is TRBV2, the J gene TRBJ2-3; the match to TRBD2 covers 9 bases. The V and J ends lost 4 bases and 6 bases, in that order; junction bases with no gene match: 11. The CDR3 loop spans 16 amino acids. Germline values: CDR1 SNHLY, CDR2 FYNNEI. CDR3 nucleotides: TGTGCCAGCAGTGTACGTATAGCGGGAGTGTCGGATACGCAGTATTTT. Translated: CASSVRIAGVSDTQYF.

The table lists this clone with a count of one. This chain uses TRBV5-1 with TRBJ2-3; 8 positions agree with TRBD2. With V trimmed by 4 bases and J by 0 bases, 10 bases remained unmatched. The germline V gene has CDR1 SGHRS and CDR2 YFSETQ. The CDR3 is made up of 17 amino acids. CDR3 sequence reads: CASSMMPLAASTDTQYF. In DNA, the CDR3 is TGCGCCAGCAGCATGATGCCACTAGCGGCCAGCACAGATACGCAGTATTTT.

The chain couples TRBV5-6 to TRBJ2-1, with 11 bases aligning to TRBD2. The junction had 8 bases not matched to a gene; V was cut back by 4 bases and J by 5 bases. Germline CDR1 is SGHDT and CDR2 is YYEEEE. The CDR3 covers 16 residues. The CDR3 is CASSPVAGGPNNEQFF. The CDR3, as DNA: TGTGCCAGCAGCCCCGTAGCGGGAGGGCCGAACAATGAGCAGTTCTTC.

This chain joins TRBV18 and TRBJ1-2, with 12 bases lining up with TRBD1. CDR1 is KGHSH, CDR2 LQKENI, per germline. Germline trimming cut 6 bases from V and 7 bases from J; bases unmatched to any gene: 12. CDR3 length: 16 residues. CDR3 amino acids: CASSSQTGQGAVGYTF. For the CDR3, the DNA is TGTGCCAGCTCGTCCCAGACGGGACAGGGGGCGGTTGGCTACACCTTC.

The CDR3 DNA follows: TGTGCCAGCAGCCAGGTGACAGGGTCTAACACCATATATTTT. As protein: CASSQVTGSNTIYF. The genes are TRBV3-1 (or the pseudogene TRBV3-2) and TRBJ1-3, with 7 bases aligning to TRBD1. CDR1 and CDR2 (germline): LGHDT, YNNKEL (reference sequence). Trimming cost V 3 bases and J 7 bases; bases outside gene matches: 6. The CDR3 totals 14 residues.

The chain links TRBV29-1 to TRBJ2-7; 10 bases line up with TRBD2. The CDR3 totals 14 residues. The germline V gene has CDR1 SQVTM and CDR2 ANQGSEA. The ends lost 3 bases at V and 9 bases at J; junction bases unmatched: 11. CDR3 loop: CSVDGLAGAPGQYF. CDR3 bases: TGCAGCGTTGACGGTCTAGCGGGGGCACCAGGGCAGTACTTC.

V is TRBV5-1 and J is TRBJ2-3; 7 nucleotides agree with TRBD1. Trimming removed 4 bases from V and 2 bases from J; junction bases left unmatched: 22. The CDR3 is 20 residues long. CDR1 is SGHRS, CDR2 YFSETQ, per germline. The CDR3 loop reads CASSHLKGMTGQPSTDTQYF. Written as DNA, the CDR3 is TGCGCCAGCAGCCACTTGAAGGGGATGACGGGACAGCCCTCCACAGATACGCAGTATTTT.

The J gene is TRBJ1-2, the V gene TRBV27, with a weak D call TRBD1 (5 bases). The germline V and J ends were trimmed by 0 bases and 4 bases, with 15 bases remaining between them. Germline loops: CDR1 MNHEY, CDR2 SMNVEV (reference sequence). The CDR3 is 16 amino acids. The CDR3 reads CASSLSTAQSLYGYTF. CDR3 bases: TGTGCCAGCAGTTTATCGACAGCTCAGTCCCTCTATGGCTACACCTTC.

The chain employs TRBV7-6 and TRBJ2-7; possible D gene TRBD1, 5 bases. V was clipped by 5 bases and J by 4 bases, with 15 bases between them. This CDR3 has 14 residues. Germline CDR1 is SGHVS and CDR2 is FNYEAQ. Here the CDR3 reads CASSEGQTDYEQYF. The DNA for the CDR3 is TGTGCCAGCAGCGAAGGACAAACGGATTACGAGCAGTACTTC. The full variable domain, with the rest looked up from reference TRBV7-6 and TRBJ2-7, is GAGVSQSPRYKVTKRGQDVALRCDPISGHVSLYWYRQALGQGPEFLTYFNYEAQQDKSGLPNDRFSAERPEGSISTLTIQRTEQRDSAMYRCASSEGQTDYEQYFGPGTRLTVT.

V gene TRBV6-5 combines with J gene TRBJ1-5; no firm D call. The V gene lost 7 bases and the J gene lost 6 bases, with 16 bases spanning the gap. The CDR3 contains 14 residues. Germline V gives CDR1 MNHEY, CDR2 SVGAGI. The CDR3 DNA sequence: TGTGCCAGCATTACCGGGAGCCCAAGTCAGCCCCAGCATTTT. This codes for CASITGSPSQPQHF.

V and J are TRBV30 and TRBJ1-2, with 9 bases lining up with TRBD1. Germline V gene lookup returns CDR1 GTSNPN and CDR2 SVGIG (reference sequence). The CDR3 spans 12 residues. The CDR3 DNA sequence: TGTGCTTCGGAGGACAGGGGCTATGGCTACACCTTC. Its protein is CASEDRGYGYTF.

The rearrangement uses TRBV30 and TRBJ1-2; TRBD1 aligns across 9 bases. V was clipped by 6 bases and J by 6 bases; unmatched bases: 5. The CDR3 has 12 amino acids. Germline CDR1 GTSNPN, CDR2 SVGIG (reference sequence). This CDR3 reads CACAQGAHGYTF. CDR3 sequence (DNA): TGTGCCTGCGCACAGGGGGCCCATGGCTACACCTTC.

J is TRBJ2-7 and V is TRBV19; 9 bases map to TRBD2. J was trimmed by 4 bases and V by 3 bases; bases with no gene match: 7. The CDR3 extends over 15 amino acids. Germline CDR1 reads LNHDA; CDR2 reads SQIVND (reference sequence). The CDR3 DNA follows: TGTGCCAGTAGTATGGGGGGACTAGCTAGGTACGAGCAGTACTTC. It codes for CASSMGGLARYEQYF.

This chain links TRBV19 with TRBJ2-6; 8 bases are a match to TRBD2. Germline V gene data show CDR1 as LNHDA and CDR2 as SQIVND (reference sequence). Germline trimming cut 5 bases from V and 0 bases from J; bases unmatched to any gene: 6. There are 17 residues in the CDR3. As DNA, the CDR3 is TGTGCCAGTAGTCCTCGGGGGGGGGCCTCTGGGGCCAACGTCCTGACTTTC. Translating gives CASSPRGGASGANVLTF.

The V and J genes are TRBV9 and TRBJ1-3, with D possibly matching TRBD1 (5 bases). Per germline, CDR1 SGDLS and CDR2 YYNGEE. Trimming shortened V by 2 bases and J by 3 bases, and 12 bases separated the two germline ends. The CDR3 length is 15 residues. CDR3 sequence reads: CASSVLGTLGNTIYF. As DNA, the CDR3 is TGTGCCAGCAGCGTCCTCGGGACTCTTGGAAACACCATATATTTT.

The chain links TRBV30 to TRBJ2-2; a weak D match, TRBD1 (6 bases). V was pared by 4 bases and J by 5 bases, with 11 bases between. Germline V gene sequence: CDR1 GTSNPN, CDR2 SVGIG (reference sequence). The CDR3 sequence is 13 residues long. The CDR3 sequence: CAWNTQGTGELFF. CDR3 in DNA: TGTGCCTGGAATACACAGGGTACCGGGGAGCTGTTTTTT.

V is TRBV9 and J is TRBJ2-5, with 8 positions matching TRBD1. The CDR3 extends over 15 amino acids. Germline V gives CDR1 SGDLS, CDR2 YYNGEE. J was trimmed by 5 bases and V by 4 bases; bases with no gene match: 10. DNA for the CDR3: TGTGCCAGCAGCCCTTCACAGGGGGTAGGGGAGACCCAGTACTTC. Translation gives CASSPSQGVGETQYF.